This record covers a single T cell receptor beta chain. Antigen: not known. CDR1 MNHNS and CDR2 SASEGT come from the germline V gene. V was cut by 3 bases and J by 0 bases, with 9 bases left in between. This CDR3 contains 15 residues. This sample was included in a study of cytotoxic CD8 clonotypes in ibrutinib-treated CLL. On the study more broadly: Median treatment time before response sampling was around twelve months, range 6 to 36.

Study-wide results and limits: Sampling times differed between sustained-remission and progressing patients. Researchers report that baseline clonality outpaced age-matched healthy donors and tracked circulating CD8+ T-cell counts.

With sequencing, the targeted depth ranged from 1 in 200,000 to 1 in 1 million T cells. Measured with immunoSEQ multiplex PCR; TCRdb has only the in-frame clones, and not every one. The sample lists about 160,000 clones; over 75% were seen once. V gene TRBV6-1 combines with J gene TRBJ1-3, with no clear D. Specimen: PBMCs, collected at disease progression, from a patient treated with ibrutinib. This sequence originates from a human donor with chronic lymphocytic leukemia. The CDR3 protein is CASSDVGLSGNTIYF. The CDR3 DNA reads TGTGCCAGCAGTGATGTCGGACTCTCTGGAAACACCATATATTTT.